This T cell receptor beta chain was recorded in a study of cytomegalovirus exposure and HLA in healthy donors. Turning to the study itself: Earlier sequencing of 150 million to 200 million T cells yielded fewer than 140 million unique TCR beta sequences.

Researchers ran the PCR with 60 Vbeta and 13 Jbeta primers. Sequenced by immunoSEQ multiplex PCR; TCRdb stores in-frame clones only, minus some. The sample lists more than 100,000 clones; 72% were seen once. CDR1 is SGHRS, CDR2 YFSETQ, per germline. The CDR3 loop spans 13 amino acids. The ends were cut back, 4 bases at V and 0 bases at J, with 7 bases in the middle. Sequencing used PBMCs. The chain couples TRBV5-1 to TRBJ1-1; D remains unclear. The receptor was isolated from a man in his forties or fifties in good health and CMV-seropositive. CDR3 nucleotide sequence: TGCGCCAGCAGCCTGTTTATGAACACTGAAGCTTTCTTT. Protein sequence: CASSLFMNTEAFF.